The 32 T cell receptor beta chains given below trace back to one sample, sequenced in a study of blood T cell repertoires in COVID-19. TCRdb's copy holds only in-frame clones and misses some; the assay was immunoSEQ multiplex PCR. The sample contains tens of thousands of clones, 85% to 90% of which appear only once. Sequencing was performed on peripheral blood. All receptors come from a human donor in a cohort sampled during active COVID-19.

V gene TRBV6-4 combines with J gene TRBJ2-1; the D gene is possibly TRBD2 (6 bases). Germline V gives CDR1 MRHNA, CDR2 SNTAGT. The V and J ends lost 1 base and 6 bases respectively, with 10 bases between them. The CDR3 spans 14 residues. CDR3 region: CASSDLAGSNEQFF. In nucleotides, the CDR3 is TGTGCCAGCAGTGACTTGGCGGGAAGCAATGAGCAGTTCTTC.

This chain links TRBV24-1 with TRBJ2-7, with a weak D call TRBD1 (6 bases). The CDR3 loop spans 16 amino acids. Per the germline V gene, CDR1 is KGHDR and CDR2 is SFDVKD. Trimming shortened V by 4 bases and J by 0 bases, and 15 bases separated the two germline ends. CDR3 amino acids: CATSDPRGPNSYEQYF. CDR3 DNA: TGTGCCACCAGTGACCCCAGGGGCCCTAACTCCTACGAGCAGTACTTC.

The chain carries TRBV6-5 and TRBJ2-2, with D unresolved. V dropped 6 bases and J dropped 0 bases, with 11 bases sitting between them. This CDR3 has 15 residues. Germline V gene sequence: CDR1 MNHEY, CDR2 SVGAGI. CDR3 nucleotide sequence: TGTGCCAGCAGCCGACGGAGAGCGAACACCGGGGAGCTGTTTTTT. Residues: CASSRRRANTGELFF.

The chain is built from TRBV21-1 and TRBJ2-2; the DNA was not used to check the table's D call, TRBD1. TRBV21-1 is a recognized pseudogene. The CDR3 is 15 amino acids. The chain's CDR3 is CASSKARTGVGELFF. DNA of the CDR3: TGTGCCAGCAGCAAAGCCCGGACAGGGGTCGGGGAGCTGTTTTTT.

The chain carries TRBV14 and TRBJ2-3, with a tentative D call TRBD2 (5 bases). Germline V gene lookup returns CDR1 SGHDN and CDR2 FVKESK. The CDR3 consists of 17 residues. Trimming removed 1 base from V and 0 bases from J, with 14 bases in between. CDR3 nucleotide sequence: TGTGCCAGCAGCCAAGTTATGGGGAGTCGTAGCACAGATACGCAGTATTTT. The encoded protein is CASSQVMGSRSTDTQYF.

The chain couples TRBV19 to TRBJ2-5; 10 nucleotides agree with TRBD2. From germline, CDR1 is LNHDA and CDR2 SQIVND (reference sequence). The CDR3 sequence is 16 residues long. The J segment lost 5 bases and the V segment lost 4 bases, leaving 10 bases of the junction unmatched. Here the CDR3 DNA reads TGTGCCAGTAGTAGTAGTCATCCGGGACTAGCGGAGACCCAGTACTTC. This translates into CASSSSHPGLAETQYF.

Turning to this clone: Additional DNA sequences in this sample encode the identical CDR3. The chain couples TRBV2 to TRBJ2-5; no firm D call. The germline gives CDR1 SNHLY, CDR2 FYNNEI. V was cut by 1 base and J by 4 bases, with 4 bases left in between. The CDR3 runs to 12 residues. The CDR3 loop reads CASSEGRETQYF. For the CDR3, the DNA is TGTGCCAGCAGTGAAGGTAGAGAGACCCAGTACTTC.

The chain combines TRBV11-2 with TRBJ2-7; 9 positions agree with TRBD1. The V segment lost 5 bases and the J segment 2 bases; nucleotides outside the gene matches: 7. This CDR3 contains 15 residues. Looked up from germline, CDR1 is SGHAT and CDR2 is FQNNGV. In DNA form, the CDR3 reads TGTGCCAGCAGCCCCGGACAGGGGTCCCCCTACGAGCAGTACTTC. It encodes CASSPGQGSPYEQYF.

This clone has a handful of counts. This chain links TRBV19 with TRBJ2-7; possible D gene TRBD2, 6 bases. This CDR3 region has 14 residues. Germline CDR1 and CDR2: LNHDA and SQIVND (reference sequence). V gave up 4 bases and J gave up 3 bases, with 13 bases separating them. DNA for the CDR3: TGTGCCAGTAGTAGTGGTCCCGGGGGCTACGAGCAGTACTTC. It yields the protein CASSSGPGGYEQYF.

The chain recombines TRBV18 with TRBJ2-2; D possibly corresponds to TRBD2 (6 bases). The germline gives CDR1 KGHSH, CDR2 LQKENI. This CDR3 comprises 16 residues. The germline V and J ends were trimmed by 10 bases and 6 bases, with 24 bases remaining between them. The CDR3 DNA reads TGTGCCACTTCCCCGCCCGGCGGGGAAGGATCCGGGGAGCTGTTTTTT. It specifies CATSPPGGEGSGELFF.

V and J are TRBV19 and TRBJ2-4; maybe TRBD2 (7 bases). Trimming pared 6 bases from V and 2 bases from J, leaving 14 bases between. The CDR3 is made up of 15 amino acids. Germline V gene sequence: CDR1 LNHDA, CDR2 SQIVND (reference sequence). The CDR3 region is CASRASGTTKNIQYF. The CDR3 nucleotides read TGTGCCAGTAGGGCAAGCGGGACAACCAAAAACATTCAGTACTTC.

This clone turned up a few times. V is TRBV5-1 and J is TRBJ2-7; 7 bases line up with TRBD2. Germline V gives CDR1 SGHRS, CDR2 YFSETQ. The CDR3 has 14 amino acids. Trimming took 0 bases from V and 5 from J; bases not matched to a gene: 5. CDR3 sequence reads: CASSLGGSGNEQYF. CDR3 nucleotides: TGCGCCAGCAGCTTGGGGGGGAGCGGGAACGAGCAGTACTTC.

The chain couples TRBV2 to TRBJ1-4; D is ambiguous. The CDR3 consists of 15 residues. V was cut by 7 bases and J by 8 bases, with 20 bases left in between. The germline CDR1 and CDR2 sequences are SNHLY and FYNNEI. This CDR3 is CASIRRRTIGEKLFF. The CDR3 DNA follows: TGTGCCAGCATTCGGAGACGAACGATTGGGGAAAAACTGTTTTTT.

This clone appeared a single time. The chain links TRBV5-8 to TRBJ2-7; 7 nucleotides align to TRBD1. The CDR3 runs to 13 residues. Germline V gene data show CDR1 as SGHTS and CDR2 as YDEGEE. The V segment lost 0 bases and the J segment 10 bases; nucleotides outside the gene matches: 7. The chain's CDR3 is CASSLGTGVFQYF. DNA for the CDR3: TGTGCCAGCAGCTTGGGCACAGGGGTGTTTCAGTACTTC.

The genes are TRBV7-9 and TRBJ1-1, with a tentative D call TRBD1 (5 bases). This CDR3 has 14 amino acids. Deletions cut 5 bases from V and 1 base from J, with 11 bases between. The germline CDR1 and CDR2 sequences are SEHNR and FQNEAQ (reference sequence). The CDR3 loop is CASSQGVKNTEAFF. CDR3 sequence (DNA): TGTGCCAGCAGCCAGGGTGTTAAGAACACTGAAGCTTTCTTT.

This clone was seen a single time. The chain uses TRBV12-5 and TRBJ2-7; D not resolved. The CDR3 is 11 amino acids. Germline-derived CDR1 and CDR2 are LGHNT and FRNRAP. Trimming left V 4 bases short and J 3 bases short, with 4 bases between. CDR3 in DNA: TGTGCTAGTGGTTCAAACTACGAGCAGTACTTC. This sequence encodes CASGSNYEQYF. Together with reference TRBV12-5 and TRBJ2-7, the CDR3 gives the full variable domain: DARVTQTPRHKVTEMGQEVTMRCQPILGHNTVFWYRQTMMQGLELLAYFRNRAPLDDSGMPKDRFSAEMPDATLATLKIQPSEPRDSAVYFCASGSNYEQYFGPGTRLTVT.

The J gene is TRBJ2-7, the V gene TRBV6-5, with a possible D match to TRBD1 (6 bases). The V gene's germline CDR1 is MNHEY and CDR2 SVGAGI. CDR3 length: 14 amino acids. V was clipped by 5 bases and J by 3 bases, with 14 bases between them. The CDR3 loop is CASSPGTTGYEQYF. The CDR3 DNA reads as TGTGCCAGCAGTCCCGGGACAACAGGCTACGAGCAGTACTTC.

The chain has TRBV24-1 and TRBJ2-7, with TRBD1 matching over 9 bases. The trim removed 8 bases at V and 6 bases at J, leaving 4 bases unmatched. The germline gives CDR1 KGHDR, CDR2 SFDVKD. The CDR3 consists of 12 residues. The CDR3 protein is CATNTGGGEQYF. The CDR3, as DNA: TGTGCCACCAATACAGGGGGCGGCGAGCAGTACTTC.

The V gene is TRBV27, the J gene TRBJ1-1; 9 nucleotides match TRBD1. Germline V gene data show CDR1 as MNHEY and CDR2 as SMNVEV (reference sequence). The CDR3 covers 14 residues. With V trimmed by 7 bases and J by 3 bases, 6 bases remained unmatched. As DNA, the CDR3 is TGTGCCAGCAAGTCCGGGACAGGGCACACTGAAGCTTTCTTT. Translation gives CASKSGTGHTEAFF.

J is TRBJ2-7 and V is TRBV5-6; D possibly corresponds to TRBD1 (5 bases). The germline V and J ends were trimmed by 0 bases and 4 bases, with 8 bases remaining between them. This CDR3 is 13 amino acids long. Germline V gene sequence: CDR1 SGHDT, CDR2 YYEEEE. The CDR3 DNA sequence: TGTGCCAGCAGCTTGGGACAGCTTTACGAGCAGTACTTC. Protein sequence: CASSLGQLYEQYF.

CDR3 sequence: CASSFGAGGWTDTQYF. CDR3 in DNA: TGTGCCAGCAGCTTCGGAGCGGGGGGGTGGACAGATACGCAGTATTTT. The chain is built from TRBV11-3 and TRBJ2-3, with 10 bases aligning to TRBD2. Germline V gene data show CDR1 as SGHNT and CDR2 as YENEEA. The CDR3 length is 16 residues. After removal of 3 bases from V and 3 bases from J, the junction contained 6 bases not matched to a gene.

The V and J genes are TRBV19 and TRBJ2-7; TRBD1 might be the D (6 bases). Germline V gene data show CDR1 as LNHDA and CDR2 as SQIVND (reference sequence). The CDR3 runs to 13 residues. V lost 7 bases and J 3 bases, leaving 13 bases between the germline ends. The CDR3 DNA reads TGTGCCAGTACGCCTGGGGGCCACTACGAGCAGTACTTC. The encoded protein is CASTPGGHYEQYF.

Here the CDR3 reads CASSLDIAGEPGTQYF. CDR3 nucleotide sequence: TGTGCCAGCAGCTTGGATATAGCGGGGGAACCGGGGACGCAGTATTTT. The chain combines TRBV5-4 with TRBJ2-3, with 9 positions matching TRBD2. CDR3 size: 16 residues. Germline lookup yields CDR1 SGHNT and CDR2 YYREEE (reference sequence). The V gene end was trimmed by 0 bases and the J gene end by 9 bases; junction bases not matched to a gene: 11.

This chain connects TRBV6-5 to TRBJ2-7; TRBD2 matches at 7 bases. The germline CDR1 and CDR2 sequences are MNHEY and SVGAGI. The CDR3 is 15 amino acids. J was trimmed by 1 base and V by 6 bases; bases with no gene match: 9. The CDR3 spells CASRGGLSTSYEQYF. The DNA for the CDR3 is TGTGCCAGCAGGGGGGGACTATCAACTTCCTACGAGCAGTACTTC.

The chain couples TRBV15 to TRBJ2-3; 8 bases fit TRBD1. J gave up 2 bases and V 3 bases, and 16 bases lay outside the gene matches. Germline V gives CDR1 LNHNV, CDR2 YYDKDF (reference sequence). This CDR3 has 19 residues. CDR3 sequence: CATSSDGTGHATYTDTQYF. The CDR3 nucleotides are TGTGCCACCAGCAGTGACGGGACAGGACACGCAACTTACACAGATACGCAGTATTTT.

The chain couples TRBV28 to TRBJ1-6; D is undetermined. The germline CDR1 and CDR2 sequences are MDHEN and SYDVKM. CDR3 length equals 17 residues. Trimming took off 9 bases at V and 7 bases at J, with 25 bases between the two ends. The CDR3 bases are TGTGCCAGTATCCCCCTAGGCCCCATTTCGTACAATTCACCCCTCCACTTT. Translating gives CASIPLGPISYNSPLHF.

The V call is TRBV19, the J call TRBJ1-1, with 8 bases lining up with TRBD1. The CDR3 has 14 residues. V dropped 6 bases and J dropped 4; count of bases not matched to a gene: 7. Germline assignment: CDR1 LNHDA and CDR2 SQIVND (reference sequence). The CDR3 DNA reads TGTGCCAGTAGCCGACAGGGGCGGTTCACTGAAGCTTTCTTT. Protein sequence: CASSRQGRFTEAFF. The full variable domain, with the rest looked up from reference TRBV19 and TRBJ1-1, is DGGITQSPKYLFRKEGQNVTLSCEQNLNHDAMYWYRQDPGQGLRLIYYSQIVNDFQKGDIAEGYSVSREKKESFPLTVTSAQKNPTAFYLCASSRQGRFTEAFFGQGTRLTVV.

The CDR3 DNA reads TGCGCCAGCAGCCAAAACCCAGGACTAGCGATAAACACCGGGGAGCTGTTTTTT. Translating gives CASSQNPGLAINTGELFF. The chain is built from TRBV4-3 and TRBJ2-2; 9 nucleotides agree with TRBD2. The V segment lost 2 bases and the J segment 2 bases; nucleotides outside the gene matches: 9. This CDR3 contains 18 residues. Germline V gene sequence: CDR1 LGHNA, CDR2 YSLEER.

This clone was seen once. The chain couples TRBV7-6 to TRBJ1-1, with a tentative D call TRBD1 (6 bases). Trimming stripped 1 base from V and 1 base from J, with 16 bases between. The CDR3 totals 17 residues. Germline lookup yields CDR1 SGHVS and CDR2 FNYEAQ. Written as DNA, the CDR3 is TGTGCCAGCAGCTTAGGTGGATTTACAGGGACGAACACTGAAGCTTTCTTT. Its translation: CASSLGGFTGTNTEAFF.

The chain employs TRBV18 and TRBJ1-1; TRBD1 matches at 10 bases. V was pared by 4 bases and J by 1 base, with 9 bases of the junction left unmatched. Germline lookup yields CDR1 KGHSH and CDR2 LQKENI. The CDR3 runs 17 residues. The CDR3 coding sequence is TGTGCCAGCTCACGATATAGACAGGGGGCACGGAACACTGAAGCTTTCTTT. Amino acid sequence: CASSRYRQGARNTEAFF. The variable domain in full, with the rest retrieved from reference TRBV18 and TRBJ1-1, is NAGVMQNPRHLVRRRGQEARLRCSPMKGHSHVYWYRQLPEEGLKFMVYLQKENIIDESGMPKERFSAEFPKEGPSILRIQQVVRGDSAAYFCASSRYRQGARNTEAFFGQGTRLTVV.

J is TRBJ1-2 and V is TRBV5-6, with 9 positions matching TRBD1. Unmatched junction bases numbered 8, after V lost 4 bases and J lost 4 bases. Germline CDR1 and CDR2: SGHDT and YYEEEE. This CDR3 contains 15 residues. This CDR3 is CASSPWDRVGYGYTF. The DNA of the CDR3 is TGTGCCAGCAGCCCTTGGGACAGGGTAGGCTATGGCTACACCTTC. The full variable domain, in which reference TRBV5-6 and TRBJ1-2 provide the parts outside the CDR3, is DAGVTQSPTHLIKTRGQQVTLRCSPKSGHDTVSWYQQALGQGPQFIFQYYEEEERQRGNFPDRFSGHQFPNYSSELNVNALLLGDSALYLCASSPWDRVGYGYTFGSGTRLTVV.

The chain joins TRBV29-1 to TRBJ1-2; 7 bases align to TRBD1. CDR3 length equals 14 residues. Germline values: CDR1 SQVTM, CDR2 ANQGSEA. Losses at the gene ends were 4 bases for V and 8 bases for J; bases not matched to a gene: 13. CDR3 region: CSVGRGGPLEGYTF. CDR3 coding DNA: TGCAGCGTTGGTCGAGGGGGCCCCTTGGAAGGCTACACCTTC.